This T cell receptor (beta chain) was sequenced in a study of blood T cell repertoires in COVID-19. Whole-study context: Acute-phase and convalescent COVID-19 samples originated in the United States, Italy and Spain. T cells, B-cell-depleted T cells, or PBMCs provided the cDNA or gDNA that served as material.

The CDR3 contains 15 residues. V lost 0 bases to trimming and J lost 4 bases, with 11 bases between them. CDR1 SGHRS and CDR2 YFSETQ come from the germline V gene. How the authors handled the data: Researchers report that nucleated cell counts were estimated from reference gene primer amplification. The repertoire was sequenced with immunoSEQ multiplex PCR; TCRdb's copy has only in-frame clones and lacks some. V, J and clone size were drawn from that table, and D and trimming were deduced from the DNA. The table lists approximately 25,000 clones, approximately 80% of them singletons. The source is a woman of 80 years or more with acute or convalescent COVID-19. This chain joins TRBV5-1 and TRBJ2-1; tentatively, D is TRBD2 (5 bases). The sequenced sample was peripheral blood. The CDR3 protein is CASSLDGERYNEQFF. For the CDR3, the DNA is TGCGCCAGCAGCTTGGACGGGGAACGGTACAATGAGCAGTTCTTC. Using reference TRBV5-1 and TRBJ2-1 for the parts outside the CDR3, the full variable domain is KAGVTQTPRYLIKTRGQQVTLSCSPISGHRSVSWYQQTPGQGLQFLFEYFSETQRNKGNFPGRFSGRQFSNSRSEMNVSTLELGDSALYLCASSLDGERYNEQFFGPGTRLTVL.